This TCR beta chain was recorded in a study of T-cell reconstitution after alpha-beta-depleted transplantation in children. This clonotype has a count of ten or more. Germline V CDR1 and CDR2: MNHEY, SMNVEV (reference sequence). V was cut by 5 bases and J by 6 bases, with 10 bases left in between. This CDR3 contains 12 residues. Unique molecular identifiers were used to barcode this TCRbeta library. Each CDR3 protein is one row after TCRdb ran MiXCR on the PCR reads. The data contain roughly 220,000 distinct CDR3 sequences, 12% of them singletons. This sequence joins TRBV27 and TRBJ1-1; D remains unclear. This specimen consisted of PBMCs from the stem cell graft donor, obtained from the stem cell graft. This sequence was found in a human donor who donated a stem cell graft to a child with acute lymphoblastic leukemia. The CDR3 nucleotides are TGTGCCAGCAGTACGGCTGGATCTGAAGCTTTCTTT. Its protein is CASSTAGSEAFF.